This T cell receptor beta chain was documented in a study of blood T cell repertoires in COVID-19 (TCRdb year 2020). Regarding the complete study: Samples from collaborators originated in the United States, Italy and Spain and spanned both the acute and convalescent phases of COVID-19. Deeply sampled blood TCRbeta repertoires from subjects exposed to, actively infected with, or recovered from COVID-19 were included in the dataset. A de-identified subject ID, COVID-19 status, age in years and sex were almost always included in the sample metadata. Where HLA class I and class II types were available, the types were taken from metadata supplied by the sample provider, not from assay-based typing. The repertoires were released in a freely available public database intended as a resource for research on the immune response to SARS-CoV-2. The samples were drawn from two sources: the first 160 participants of the ongoing ImmuneRACE study, and some 1,300 subjects contributed by 6 global collaborators. The material from the prospective study consisted of cDNA or gDNA derived from T cells, B-cell-depleted T cells, or PBMCs. The full study reports these points: The amount of clinical and demographic metadata varied by source and participant and was provided uncurated.

The immunoSEQ Assay, a bias-controlled multiplex PCR, was used to amplify TCRbeta CDR3 regions from genomic DNA. On the study's bioinformatics: Nucleated cell counts per sample were estimated from amplification of reference gene primers within the assay. Sequence reads were collapsed and filtered to measure the absolute abundance of every unique TCRbeta CDR3 rearrangement. For each sample, productive Simpson clonality was calculated by taking the square root of Simpson's diversity index across productive rearrangements. The table comes from immuneACCESS by way of TCRdb, which keeps in-frame sequences with V and J called. Part of the clones is missing from these tables; in studies checked, under half for an unresolved V gene and the rest for unknown reasons. V, J and clone size are taken as reported in that table, and D and trimming were inferred from the DNA itself. This sample gives 150,000 to 200,000 clones in total; around four fifths of them show up just once. The ten largest make up approximately 7% of the sample.

The collaborating institutions used their own protocols to collect whole blood in K2EDTA tubes. For TCRbeta analysis, collaborator samples were shipped as frozen whole blood, as isolated PBMCs, or as DNA extracted from either sample type. Note on this clone: Its antigen is still unknown. Base qualities are missing; no much larger clone stands one base away.

Reading from cysteine to phenylalanine, the CDR3 counts 14 amino acids. Of the read, only the CDR3 DNA is kept; its 42 bases are in frame from base 1. Deletion took 4 bases off V and 4 bases off J, with a span of 11 bases between the germline ends. The rearrangement joined TRBV5-3 to TRBJ1-4; a tentative D match to TRBD1 spans 6 bases. Being an ORF, TRBV5-3 has a function that is uncertain. This sequence originates from a man aged 65 to 79 with active or convalescent COVID-19. The sample taken for sequencing was peripheral blood. The CDR3 is CARSLDRSNEKLFF. The nucleotide sequence reads as follows: TGTGCCAGAAGCCTAGACAGGAGTAATGAAAAACTGTTTTTT.